This entry lists 10 T cell receptor beta chains sequenced from one sample in a study of PD-1 blockade in classical Hodgkin lymphoma. Every patient had relapsed following autologous stem cell transplantation, and cohorts differed in brentuximab vedotin exposure. Only in-frame clones appear in the TCRdb table, and some are missing; sequencing was by immunoSEQ multiplex PCR. The sample holds under 95,000 clones, 93% seen once. The starting material was peripheral blood mononuclear cells (PBMCs), obtained at baseline. All receptors derive from a human donor with classical Hodgkin lymphoma.

This clone was found once. The chain couples TRBV5-1 to TRBJ2-7; TRBD1 matches 10 bases. From germline, CDR1 is SGHRS and CDR2 YFSETQ. The CDR3 is 15 residues long. The V gene end was trimmed by 2 bases and the J gene end by 5 bases; junction bases not matched to a gene: 7. The CDR3 sequence: CASSLQPTGGNEQYF. DNA for the CDR3: TGCGCCAGCAGCTTACAGCCGACAGGGGGCAACGAGCAGTACTTC.

The rearrangement uses TRBV12-5 and TRBJ2-3, with a tentative D call TRBD2 (6 bases). Germline lookup yields CDR1 LGHNT and CDR2 FRNRAP. The ends were cut back, 4 bases at V and 0 bases at J, with 14 bases in the middle. This CDR3 has 16 amino acids. CDR3 sequence: CASGCPIAESTDTQYF. CDR3 nucleotide sequence: TGTGCTAGTGGTTGTCCCATAGCGGAGAGCACAGATACGCAGTATTTT.

The V gene is TRBV6-4, the J gene TRBJ2-1; tentatively, D is TRBD2 (5 bases). CDR3 length: 15 amino acids. The germline CDR1 and CDR2 sequences are MRHNA and SNTAGT. V lost 4 bases, J lost 0 bases, and 10 bases lay in between. CDR3 region: CASSVATSSYNEQFF. The CDR3, as DNA: TGTGCCAGCAGTGTAGCGACGAGCTCCTACAATGAGCAGTTCTTC.

This chain joins TRBV19 and TRBJ1-3; tentative D call: TRBD1 (6 bases). The germline gives CDR1 LNHDA, CDR2 SQIVND (reference sequence). CDR3 length: 17 residues. V was pared by 3 bases and J by 0 bases, with 15 bases between. Here the CDR3 reads CASSMNGGSFSGNTIYF. Here the CDR3 DNA reads TGTGCCAGTAGTATGAACGGGGGCAGTTTCTCTGGAAACACCATATATTTT.

The J gene is TRBJ2-3, the V gene TRBV7-9, with a possible D match to TRBD2 (5 bases). The V gene's germline CDR1 is SEHNR and CDR2 FQNEAQ (reference sequence). Trimming stripped 2 bases from V and 3 bases from J, with 15 bases between. CDR3 length equals 16 residues. As DNA, the CDR3 is TGTGCCAGCAGCTTAACAACTGCGCAGCGGACAGATACGCAGTATTTT. The encoded protein is CASSLTTAQRTDTQYF. Full variable domain (missing parts from reference TRBV7-9 and TRBJ2-3): DTGVSQNPRHKITKRGQNVTFRCDPISEHNRLYWYRQTLGQGPEFLTYFQNEAQLEKSRLLSDRFSAERPKGSFSTLEIQRTEQGDSAMYLCASSLTTAQRTDTQYFGPGTRLTVL.

This chain connects TRBV7-7 to TRBJ2-1, with a possible D match to TRBD2 (5 bases). The CDR3 is made up of 14 amino acids. Trimming took off 1 base at V and 6 bases at J, with 10 bases between the two ends. The germline CDR1 and CDR2 sequences are SSHAT and FNYEAQ (reference sequence). In DNA, the CDR3 is TGTGCCAGCAGCTTAGAGCTAGCTCGCAATGAGCAGTTCTTC. Residues: CASSLELARNEQFF.

The chain couples TRBV19 to TRBJ1-3; possible D gene TRBD1, 6 bases. The CDR3 runs 14 residues. CDR1 and CDR2 from the germline V gene are LNHDA and SQIVND (reference sequence). The V and J ends lost 3 bases and 0 bases respectively, with 6 bases between them. The CDR3 reads CASSMTGSGNTIYF. The CDR3 nucleotides are TGTGCCAGTAGTATGACAGGCTCTGGAAACACCATATATTTT.

The V call is TRBV6-5, the J call TRBJ1-1; 9 nucleotides align to TRBD1. Germline values: CDR1 MNHEY, CDR2 SVGAGI. The CDR3 contains 14 residues. The V gene end was trimmed by 7 bases and the J gene end by 7 bases; junction bases not matched to a gene: 10. The CDR3 region is CASTVTGGGGEAFF. The CDR3 coding sequence is TGTGCCAGCACCGTGACAGGGGGAGGGGGTGAAGCTTTCTTT.

V is TRBV5-1 and J is TRBJ2-5, with 9 bases lining up with TRBD1. In germline, CDR1 is SGHRS, CDR2 YFSETQ. CDR3 size: 15 residues. The J segment lost 4 bases and the V segment lost 6 bases, leaving 10 bases of the junction unmatched. The DNA for the CDR3 is TGCGCCAGCACCGAATCCCTGACAGGGGGAGAGACCCAGTACTTC. Protein: CASTESLTGGETQYF.

This chain uses TRBV5-4 with TRBJ2-3, with a weak D call TRBD1 (5 bases). The length of the CDR3 is 14 residues. V was cut by 2 bases and J by 0 bases, with 7 bases left in between. Per germline, CDR1 SGHNT and CDR2 YYREEE (reference sequence). The CDR3 sequence: CASSFKGSTDTQYF. DNA for the CDR3: TGTGCCAGCAGCTTCAAGGGGAGCACAGATACGCAGTATTTT.